This T cell receptor (beta chain) was profiled in a study of cytomegalovirus exposure and HLA in healthy donors. A note on this clone: Its antigen remains unknown.

Study results and limitations: Earlier analysis found most TCR beta V segments productive about 87% or about 30% of the time. In a later analysis, donors in an Asian-associated ancestry cluster reportedly had fewer N-insertions in productive TCRs than the cohort mean. Reportedly, cytomegalovirus status was diagnosed with high sensitivity and specificity.

This CDR3 is built from 14 residues. Germline V gene data show CDR1 as MNHNS and CDR2 as SASEGT. Trimming at V came to 2 bases and at J to 9 bases, leaving 6 bases not matched to a gene. 60 Vbeta and 13 Jbeta primers were used in PCR. TCRdb's table, derived via immunoSEQ multiplex PCR, lists solely in-frame clones and lacks some. The table lists about 110,000 clones, 82% of them singletons, with less than 3% in the top ten. The TCR was taken from a man aged 25-45 years in good health and CMV-seropositive. Sequencing input: PBMCs. The J gene is TRBJ2-7, the V gene TRBV6-1; TRBD1 aligns across 11 bases. The CDR3 loop is CASSEFGDRGTQYF. The CDR3 region has the DNA TGTGCCAGCAGTGAATTTGGGGACAGGGGGACGCAGTACTTC.